Listed below are T cell receptor beta chains from one sample, sequenced in a study of cytomegalovirus exposure and HLA in healthy donors. The repertoire was sequenced with immunoSEQ multiplex PCR; TCRdb's copy has only in-frame clones and lacks some. The profile shows under 200,000 clones, 70% to 85% of them singletons. Sample: PBMCs. The receptors were gathered from a man aged 45-60 years in good health and CMV-seropositive. CDR3s include the opening cysteine and the closing phenylalanine or tryptophan. Each record gives: clone size, V gene, D gene, J gene, CDR3 DNA, CDR3 protein. The D gene is left open where the match is weak. The size field is filled for only some rows; it gives once, few, many or a size class.

.	TRBV7-9	.	TRBJ2-1	TGTGCCAGCAGCTCGAGCTCCTACAATGAGCAGTTCTTC	CASSSSSYNEQFF
.	TRBV5-1	.	TRBJ1-1	TGCGCCAGCAGCTTGACCGGGAGGGACACTGAAGCTTTCTTT	CASSLTGRDTEAFF
few	TRBV5-1	.	TRBJ2-2	TGCGCCAGCAGCCCCCCCGGTACAGACAACACCGGGGAGCTGTTTTTT	CASSPPGTDNTGELFF
.	TRBV2	TRBD1	TRBJ1-6	TGTGCCAGCAGGCCACAGGGGGTAGATAATTCACCCCTCCACTTT	CASRPQGVDNSPLHF
.	TRBV6-1	.	TRBJ1-5	TGTGCCAGCAGTGAACGAGGGAGGAGCAATCAGCCCCAGCATTTT	CASSERGRSNQPQHF
.	TRBV6-1	TRBD1	TRBJ2-7	TGTGCCAGCAGTGAATGGGACAGGCTCTACGAGCAGTACTTC	CASSEWDRLYEQYF
.	TRBV19	.	TRBJ2-6	TGTGCCAGTACTAGGGGGGGAGCCTGGTCTGCCTCTGGGGCCAACGTCCTGACTTTC	CASTRGGAWSASGANVLTF
.	TRBV9	TRBD1	TRBJ2-5	TGTGCCAGCAGCGCAACAGGGGCCTCGGGGACCCAGTACTTC	CASSATGASGTQYF
.	TRBV11-3	.	TRBJ2-3	TGTGCCAGCAGCTCGAGGGGGAGACCGGATACGCAGTATTTT	CASSSRGRPDTQYF
.	TRBV10-3	TRBD2	TRBJ2-1	TGTGCTATCAGTGCGACTAGCGGGGCTCTTGAGCAGTTCTTC	CAISATSGALEQFF
once	TRBV7-6	.	TRBJ2-3	TGTGCCAGCAGCTTAGGGACAGTTAGCACAGATACGCAGTATTTT	CASSLGTVSTDTQYF
.	TRBV18	TRBD1	TRBJ1-6	TGTGCCAGCTCACCGACAGGGGGTAATTCACCCCTCCACTTT	CASSPTGGNSPLHF
.	TRBV9	TRBD1	TRBJ1-2	TGTGCCAGCAGTCTGGACAGGGACTATGGCTACACCTTC	CASSLDRDYGYTF
.	TRBV6-5	TRBD1	TRBJ2-7	TGTGCCAGCAGACCAACTCTGGACAGGGGGGGCGAGCAGTACTTC	CASRPTLDRGGEQYF
.	TRBV10-2	.	TRBJ1-5	TGCGCCAGCAGTGAAAGAGACAGTAGCAATCAGCCCCAGCATTTT	CASSERDSSNQPQHF
.	TRBV25-1	.	TRBJ1-5	TGTGCCAGCAGTGAAGGCGGCAGAAATCAGCCCCAGCATTTT	CASSEGGRNQPQHF
.	TRBV10-2	TRBD2	TRBJ2-3	TGCGCCAGCAGCGGCACTAGCGGGGAGGACTATACCCGAACAGATACGCAGTATTTT	CASSGTSGEDYTRTDTQYF
.	TRBV6-6	.	TRBJ2-3	TGTGCCAGCAGTTACTCTACAGTCACAGATACGCAGTATTTT	CASSYSTVTDTQYF
.	TRBV9	TRBD1	TRBJ2-1	TGTGCCAGCAGCGTAGGTCCCCTAGACAGGGGGCAGGGAGGTGAGCAGTTCTTC	CASSVGPLDRGQGGEQFF
.	TRBV5-1	TRBD1	TRBJ1-6	TGCGCCAGCAGCTCGTCAACAGGGGGCAACTATAATTCACCCCTCCACTTT	CASSSSTGGNYNSPLHF
.	TRBV6-5	.	TRBJ1-2	TGTGCCAGCCCTTCAAGGGAGATTAACTATGGCTACACCTTC	CASPSREINYGYTF
.	TRBV18	TRBD2	TRBJ2-5	TGTGCCAGCTCAAGACCTAGCGGGAGTCACCAAGAGACCCAGTACTTC	CASSRPSGSHQETQYF
.	TRBV14	.	TRBJ2-2	TGTGCCAGCAGCCAAGATATGTCGAACACCGGGGAGCTGTTTTTT	CASSQDMSNTGELFF
few	TRBV9	TRBD1	TRBJ2-2	TGTGCCAGCAGCGTAGAGGACAGGTACACCGGGGAGCTGTTTTTT	CASSVEDRYTGELFF
.	TRBV7-6	.	TRBJ1-1	TGTGCCAGCAGCCCCGTCTCCTATTTCGACGGCGGAGCTTTCTTT	CASSPVSYFDGGAFF
.	TRBV10-1	.	TRBJ1-3	TGCGCCAGCAGTGAGGACAAGACTGGAAACACCATATATTTT	CASSEDKTGNTIYF
.	TRBV9	.	TRBJ2-1	TGTGCCAGCAGCGCGTTAGGGGTAGCGGCGAATGAGCAGTTCTTC	CASSALGVAANEQFF
.	TRBV2	.	TRBJ2-7	TGTGCCAGCACCCCGGCGGCTGAGCAGTACTTC	CASTPAAEQYF
.	TRBV5-6	TRBD1	TRBJ2-5	TGTGCCAGCAGCTTGAGGCTCGGGACAGGGGTGAGAGAGACCCAGTACTTC	CASSLRLGTGVRETQYF
.	TRBV7-6	TRBD1	TRBJ1-1	TGTGCCAGCAGCTTCGGGACAGGGATCACTGAAGCTTTCTTT	CASSFGTGITEAFF
.	TRBV7-2	TRBD1	TRBJ1-5	TGTGCCAGCAGCTCAGGGACAGGGGGCAACCGCCAGCCCCAGCATTTT	CASSSGTGGNRQPQHF
.	TRBV5-8	.	TRBJ1-5	TGTGCCAGCAGCTTGGCGATTGGCAACCAGCCCCAGCATTTT	CASSLAIGNQPQHF
.	TRBV11-2	.	TRBJ2-7	TGTGCCAGCAGCCTTAGTGCGGGGGCCTCCTACGAGCAGTACTTC	CASSLSAGASYEQYF
.	TRBV6-1	TRBD1	TRBJ1-6	TGTGCCAGCAGTGCGGTACAGGGGGCTGGTTCACCCCTCCACTTT	CASSAVQGAGSPLHF
.	TRBV7-3	.	TRBJ1-1	TGTGCCAGCAGCGGGGGGACTGAAGCTTTCTTT	CASSGGTEAFF
.	TRBV29-1	TRBD1	TRBJ2-5	TGCAGCGTTTCGGGACAGGGATTAATAGAGACCCAGTACTTC	CSVSGQGLIETQYF
few	TRBV7-3	.	TRBJ2-5	TGTGCCAGCAGCTTTAGGGGGGGACAAGAGACCCAGTACTTC	CASSFRGGQETQYF
.	TRBV18	TRBD2	TRBJ2-7	TGTGCCAGCTCACCCACTAGCGCTAGCTCCTACGAGCAGTACTTC	CASSPTSASSYEQYF
.	TRBV30	TRBD1	TRBJ1-6	TGTGCCTGGAGTCGGACAGGGCGCCCCTATAATTCACCCCTCCACTTT	CAWSRTGRPYNSPLHF
once	TRBV11-3	TRBD2	TRBJ2-1	TGTGCCAGCAGCTTAGACGTTAGCGGGCTAGGCAATGAGCAGTTCTTC	CASSLDVSGLGNEQFF
.	TRBV7-9	.	TRBJ1-3	TGTGCCAGCAGCTTCCCCATACAGGGTTCTGGAAACACCATATATTTT	CASSFPIQGSGNTIYF
.	TRBV29-1	TRBD1	TRBJ1-1	TGCAGCGGGGGGACAGGGGGTTTTGCTTTCTTT	CSGGTGGFAFF
once	TRBV2	.	TRBJ1-5	TGTGCCAGCAGTGGGGGGAGGGCTCAGCCCCAGCATTTT	CASSGGRAQPQHF
.	TRBV18	.	TRBJ1-1	TGTGCCAGCTCGGGGACACTTGAAGCTTTCTTT	CASSGTLEAFF
.	TRBV21-1	.	TRBJ1-6	TGTGCCAGCAGCAACGGGACAGGGGCCGCGAAGCCTCAATCACCCCTCCACTTT	CASSNGTGAAKPQSPLHF
.	TRBV4-1	.	TRBJ1-1	TGCGCCAGCAGCCCCTCGGGTTCGGTGAACACTGAAGCTTTCTTT	CASSPSGSVNTEAFF
once	TRBV5-1	TRBD1	TRBJ1-4	TGCGCCAGCAGCTCCGGACAGGGGCCAAACAAACTGTTTTTT	CASSSGQGPNKLFF
.	TRBV10-1	TRBD1	TRBJ2-6	TGCGCCAGCAGTGAGGGGACAGTCCCTGGGGCCAACGTCCTGACTTTC	CASSEGTVPGANVLTF
.	TRBV28	.	TRBJ1-4	TGTGCCAGCAGTTCAGGGGTAAATGAAAAACTGTTTTTT	CASSSGVNEKLFF
few	TRBV5-1	TRBD2	TRBJ2-5	TGCGCCAGCACGCCTCGGCCGGGACTAGCTCCGATAAGCCGCCAAGAGACCCAGTACTTC	CASTPRPGLAPISRQETQYF
.	TRBV5-6	TRBD2	TRBJ2-7	TGTGCCAGCAGCTTGGTGGGCAGGGAGGGTGAGCAGTACTTC	CASSLVGREGEQYF
.	TRBV5-6	.	TRBJ1-5	TGTGCCAGCAGCACCCTCTTGGCTGGTAGCAATCAGCCCCAGCATTTT	CASSTLLAGSNQPQHF
.	TRBV5-8	.	TRBJ1-4	TGTGCCAGCAGCCCCGGGTTGGATACCAATGAAAAACTGTTTTTT	CASSPGLDTNEKLFF